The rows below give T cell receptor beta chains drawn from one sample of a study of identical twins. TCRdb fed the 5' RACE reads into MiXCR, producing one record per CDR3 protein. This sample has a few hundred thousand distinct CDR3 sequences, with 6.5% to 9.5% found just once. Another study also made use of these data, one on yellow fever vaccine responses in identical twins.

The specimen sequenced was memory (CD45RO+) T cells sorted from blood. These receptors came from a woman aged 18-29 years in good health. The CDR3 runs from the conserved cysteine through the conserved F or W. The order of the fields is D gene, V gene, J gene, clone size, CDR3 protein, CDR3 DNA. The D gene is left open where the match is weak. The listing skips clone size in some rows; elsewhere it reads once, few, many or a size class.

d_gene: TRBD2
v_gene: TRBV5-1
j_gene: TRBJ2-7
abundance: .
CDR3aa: CASSFGTSGYEQYF
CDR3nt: TGCGCCAGCAGCTTTGGGACTAGCGGTTACGAGCAGTACTTC

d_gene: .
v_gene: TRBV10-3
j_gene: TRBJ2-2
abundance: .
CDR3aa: CAISERQNTGELFF
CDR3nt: TGTGCCATCAGTGAGAGGCAGAACACCGGGGAGCTGTTTTTT

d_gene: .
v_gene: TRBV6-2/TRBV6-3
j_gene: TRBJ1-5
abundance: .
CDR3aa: CASRSDVYNQPQHF
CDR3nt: TGTGCCAGCAGATCCGACGTATACAATCAGCCCCAGCATTTT

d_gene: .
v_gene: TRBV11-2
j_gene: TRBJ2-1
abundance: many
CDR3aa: CASSSPYNEQFF
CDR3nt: TGTGCCAGCAGCTCACCATACAATGAGCAGTTCTTC

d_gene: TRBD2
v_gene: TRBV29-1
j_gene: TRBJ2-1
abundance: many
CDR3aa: CSVGVAGVANEQFF
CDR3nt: TGCAGCGTTGGTGTAGCGGGAGTTGCCAATGAGCAGTTCTTC

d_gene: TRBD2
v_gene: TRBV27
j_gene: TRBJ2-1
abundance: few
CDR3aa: CASSLTRTSGNNEQFF
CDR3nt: TGTGCCAGCAGTTTAACTCGGACTAGCGGGAACAATGAGCAGTTCTTC

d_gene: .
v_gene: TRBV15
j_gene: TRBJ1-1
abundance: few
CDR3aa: CATSRDRHANTEAFF
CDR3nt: TGTGCCACCAGCAGAGATCGGCATGCGAACACTGAAGCTTTCTTT

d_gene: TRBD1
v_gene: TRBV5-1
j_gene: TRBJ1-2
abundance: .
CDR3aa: CASSLSATGGSTNYGYTF
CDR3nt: TGCGCCAGCAGCTTGTCAGCGACAGGGGGCTCCACCAACTATGGCTACACCTTC

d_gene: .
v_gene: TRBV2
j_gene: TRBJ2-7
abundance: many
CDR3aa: CASNTGSSYEQYF
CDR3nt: TGTGCCAGCAATACAGGGAGCTCCTACGAGCAGTACTTC

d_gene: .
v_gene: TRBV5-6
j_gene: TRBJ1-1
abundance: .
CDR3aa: CASSFSASWNPNTEAFF
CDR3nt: TGTGCCAGCAGCTTTTCCGCGTCGTGGAATCCGAACACTGAAGCTTTCTTT

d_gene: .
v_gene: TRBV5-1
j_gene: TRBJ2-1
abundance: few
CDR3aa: CASSLGVVGLSYNEQFF
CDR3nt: TGCGCCAGCAGCTTGGGAGTTGTGGGCCTGTCCTACAATGAGCAGTTCTTC

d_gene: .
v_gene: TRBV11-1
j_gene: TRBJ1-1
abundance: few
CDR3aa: CASSYGITEAFF
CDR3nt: TGTGCCAGCAGTTACGGGATAACTGAAGCTTTCTTT

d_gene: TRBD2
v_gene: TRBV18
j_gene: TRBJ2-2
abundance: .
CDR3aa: CASSPSSSGGPGELFF
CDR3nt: TGTGCCAGCTCACCATCGTCTAGCGGGGGTCCCGGGGAGCTGTTTTTT

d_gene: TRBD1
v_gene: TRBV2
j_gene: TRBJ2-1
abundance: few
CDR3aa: CASSGGTGGINEQFF
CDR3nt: TGTGCCAGCAGTGGAGGGACAGGGGGTATCAATGAGCAGTTCTTC

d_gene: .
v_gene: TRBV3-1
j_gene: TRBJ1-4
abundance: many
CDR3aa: CASSQRAGVEKLFF
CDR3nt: TGTGCCAGCAGCCAGAGGGCAGGAGTGGAAAAACTGTTTTTT

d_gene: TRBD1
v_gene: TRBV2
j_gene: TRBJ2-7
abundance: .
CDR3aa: CASKIDRGSSYEQYF
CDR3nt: TGTGCCAGCAAGATAGACAGGGGGAGCTCCTACGAGCAGTACTTC

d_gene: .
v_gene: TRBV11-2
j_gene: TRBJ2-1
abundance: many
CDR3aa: CASSLGGREQFF
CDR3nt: TGTGCCAGCAGCTTAGGGGGGCGTGAGCAGTTCTTC

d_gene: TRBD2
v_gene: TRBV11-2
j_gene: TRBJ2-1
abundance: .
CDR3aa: CASSLTPPGLPSYNEQFF
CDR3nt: TGTGCCAGCAGCTTAACACCGCCGGGACTACCTTCCTACAATGAGCAGTTCTTC

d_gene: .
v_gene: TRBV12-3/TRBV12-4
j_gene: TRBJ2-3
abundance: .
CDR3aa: CASSLSSIGGTQYF
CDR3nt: TGTGCCAGCAGTTTGAGCAGTATCGGTGGTACGCAGTATTTT

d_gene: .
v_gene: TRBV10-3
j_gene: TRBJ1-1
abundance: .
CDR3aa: CAISGGQAEAFF
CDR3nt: TGTGCCATCAGTGGGGGCCAAGCGGAAGCTTTCTTT

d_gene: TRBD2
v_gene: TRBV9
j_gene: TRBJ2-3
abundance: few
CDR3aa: CASSVGLAGTHTDTQYF
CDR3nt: TGTGCCAGCAGCGTAGGACTAGCGGGGACCCACACAGATACGCAGTATTTT

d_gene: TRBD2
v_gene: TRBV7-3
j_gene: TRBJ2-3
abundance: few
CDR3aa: CASSLTASGRATTQYF
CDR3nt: TGTGCCAGCAGCTTAACGGCTAGCGGGAGGGCGACGACGCAGTATTTT

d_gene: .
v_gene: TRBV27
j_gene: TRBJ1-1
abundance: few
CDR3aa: CASSLMVVGTEAFF
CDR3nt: TGTGCCAGCAGTTTAATGGTGGTTGGCACTGAAGCTTTCTTT

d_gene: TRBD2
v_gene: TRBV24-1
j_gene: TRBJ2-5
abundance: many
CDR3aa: CATSDLAGSGETQYF
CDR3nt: TGTGCCACCAGTGACCTAGCGGGATCCGGGGAGACCCAGTACTTC

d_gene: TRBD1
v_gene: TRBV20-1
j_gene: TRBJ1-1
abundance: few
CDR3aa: CSANRGRDEAFF
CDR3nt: TGCAGTGCTAACAGGGGGCGAGATGAAGCTTTCTTT

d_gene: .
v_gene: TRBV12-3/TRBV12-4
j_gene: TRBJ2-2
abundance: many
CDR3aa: CASSLSLVASSITGELFF
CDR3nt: TGTGCCAGCAGTTTAAGTCTCGTCGCGAGTTCGATCACCGGGGAGCTGTTTTTT

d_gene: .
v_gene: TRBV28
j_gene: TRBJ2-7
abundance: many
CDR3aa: CASSLSLEQYF
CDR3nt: TGTGCCAGCAGTTTAAGTTTGGAGCAGTACTTC

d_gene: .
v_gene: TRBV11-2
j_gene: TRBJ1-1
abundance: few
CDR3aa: CASSSQVFVGAFF
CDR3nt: TGTGCCAGCAGCTCACAGGTTTTCGTTGGAGCTTTCTTT

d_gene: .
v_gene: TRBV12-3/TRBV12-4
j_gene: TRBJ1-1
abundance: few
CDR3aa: CASSRLRSTEAFF
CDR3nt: TGTGCCAGCAGTAGACTTAGAAGCACTGAAGCTTTCTTT

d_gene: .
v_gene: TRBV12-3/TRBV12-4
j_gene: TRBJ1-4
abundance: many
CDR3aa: CASSLDPFNEKLFF
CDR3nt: TGTGCCAGCAGTTTGGACCCCTTCAATGAAAAACTGTTTTTT

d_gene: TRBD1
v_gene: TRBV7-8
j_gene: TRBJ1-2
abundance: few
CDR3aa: CASSLNGQGASGYTF
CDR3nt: TGTGCCAGCAGCTTAAATGGACAGGGGGCAAGTGGCTACACCTTC

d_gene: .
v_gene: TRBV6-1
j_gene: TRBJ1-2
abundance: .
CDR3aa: CASRVGADGYTF
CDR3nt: TGTGCCAGCAGGGTTGGGGCGGACGGCTACACCTTC

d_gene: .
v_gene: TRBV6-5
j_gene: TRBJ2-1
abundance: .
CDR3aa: CASSYSVLPYNEQFF
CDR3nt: TGTGCCAGCAGTTACTCAGTTTTACCCTACAATGAGCAGTTCTTC

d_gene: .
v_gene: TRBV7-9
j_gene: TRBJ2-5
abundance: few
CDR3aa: CASSLGVNQETQYF
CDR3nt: TGTGCCAGCAGCTTAGGGGTAAATCAAGAGACCCAGTACTTC

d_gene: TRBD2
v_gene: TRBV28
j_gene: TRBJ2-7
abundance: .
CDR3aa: CASRPTSGGAYEQYF
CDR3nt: TGTGCCAGCAGACCAACTAGCGGGGGCGCCTACGAGCAGTACTTC